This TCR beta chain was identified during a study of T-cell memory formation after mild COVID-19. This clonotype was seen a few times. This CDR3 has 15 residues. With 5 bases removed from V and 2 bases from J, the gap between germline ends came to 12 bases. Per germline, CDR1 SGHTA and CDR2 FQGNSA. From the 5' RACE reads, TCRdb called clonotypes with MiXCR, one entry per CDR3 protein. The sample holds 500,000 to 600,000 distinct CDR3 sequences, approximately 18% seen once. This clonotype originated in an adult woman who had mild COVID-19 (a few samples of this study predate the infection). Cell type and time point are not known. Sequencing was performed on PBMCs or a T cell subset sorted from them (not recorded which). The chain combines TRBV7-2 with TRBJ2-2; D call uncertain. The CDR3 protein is CASSRGETNTGELFF. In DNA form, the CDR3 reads TGTGCCAGCAGCCGCGGAGAGACTAACACCGGGGAGCTGTTTTTT.